A single sample gave rise to the 24 T cell receptor beta chains below, sequenced in a study of type 1 and type 2 diabetes patients. Genomic DNA was the PCR template. Amplification of the beta chain CDR3 used 30 forward and 13 reverse multiplex primers. TCRdb analysed the multiplex PCR reads with MiXCR anew, one entry per CDR3 protein. The sample has about 290,000 distinct CDR3 sequences; more than 45% are singletons. Sequencing used peripheral blood mononuclear cells (PBMCs). The receptor source for this set is a man aged 18-30 years with type 2 diabetes.

V gene TRBV7-8 combines with J gene TRBJ1-1, with D possibly matching TRBD1 (6 bases). Trimming took off 1 base at V and 1 base at J, with 13 bases between the two ends. The CDR3 covers 16 residues. Germline V gene lookup returns CDR1 SGHVS and CDR2 FQNEAQ. CDR3 bases: TGTGCCAGCAGCTTAGAGGTTGTGGACAGGAACACTGAAGCTTTCTTT. Its protein product is CASSLEVVDRNTEAFF.

This clonotype was counted between two and nine times. This chain connects TRBV20-1 to TRBJ2-5; D is ambiguous. CDR3 length: 18 amino acids. The germline gives CDR1 DFQATT, CDR2 SNEGSKA (reference sequence). V lost 0 bases and J 0 bases, leaving 20 bases between the germline ends. The CDR3 reads CSARDLRTEDKYQETQYF. The CDR3 DNA reads as TGCAGTGCTAGAGATCTAAGGACCGAAGATAAGTACCAAGAGACCCAGTACTTC.

This clonotype was detected only a few times. This chain links TRBV2 with TRBJ2-5; D tentatively fits TRBD1 or TRBD2 (6 bases each). The CDR3 has 15 amino acids. V shed 8 bases and J shed 0 bases, with 16 bases lying between them. Looked up from germline, CDR1 is SNHLY and CDR2 is FYNNEI. The CDR3 nucleotides read TGTGCCAGCCGTAGACAGGAGGGGTACCAAGAGACCCAGTACTTC. It yields the protein CASRRQEGYQETQYF.

The chain carries TRBV7-8 and TRBJ1-1; D is possibly TRBD1 (6 bases). V lost 1 base, J lost 4 bases, and 13 bases lay in between. The CDR3 extends over 15 amino acids. Germline CDR1 SGHVS, CDR2 FQNEAQ. DNA for the CDR3: TGTGCCAGCAGCTTAGATACGGGGGCGGGCACTGAAGCTTTCTTT. Translation: CASSLDTGAGTEAFF.

About this clonotype itself: This could be a read error, since a much larger clone is one nucleotide away. The conserved final phenylalanine or tryptophan is absent from the CDR3, which likely points to a read error. The chain recombines TRBV7-8 with TRBJ2-7; unclear D gene. The germline V and J ends were trimmed by 5 bases and 6 bases, with 8 bases remaining between them. The germline CDR1 and CDR2 sequences are SGHVS and FQNEAQ. The CDR3 is made up of 11 amino acids. CDR3 loop: CASSPRSEQYL. The CDR3 DNA reads TGTGCCAGCAGCCCGAGGAGCGAGCAGTACCTC.

V and J are TRBV20-1 and TRBJ1-1; 12 bases are shared with TRBD1. This CDR3 is 16 amino acids long. J gave up 7 bases and V 6 bases, and 15 bases lay outside the gene matches. CDR1 is DFQATT, CDR2 SNEGSKA, per germline (reference sequence). The chain's CDR3 is CSAKTAGTGGSGEAFF. The CDR3 DNA sequence: TGCAGTGCAAAGACGGCAGGGACAGGGGGCTCAGGTGAAGCTTTCTTT.

Points on this clonotype: The junction and the germline gene differ at one end; a read error may be behind it. V usage is TRBV6-2 or TRBV6-3 and J usage is TRBJ2-3; 8 bases fit TRBD2. The CDR3 spans 18 residues. Germline values: CDR1 MNHEY, CDR2 SVGEGT. The CDR3 here is CATSGSPGLGEYTDTQYF. The DNA of the CDR3 is TGTGCCACCAGTGGAAGTCCGGGACTAGGAGAGTACACGGATACGCAGTATTTT.

The V and J genes are TRBV5-8 and TRBJ1-5; D is unresolved. The CDR3 is 16 amino acids. The germline V gene encodes CDR1 SGHTS and CDR2 YDEGEE. The V end was cut by 0 bases, the J end by 4 bases, with 14 bases between. CDR3 amino acids: CASSLGSRDPNQPQHF. The CDR3, as DNA: TGTGCCAGCAGCTTGGGTAGCCGGGATCCTAATCAGCCCCAGCATTTT.

The J gene is TRBJ2-7, the V gene TRBV29-1, with 8 bases fitting TRBD1. Germline CDR1 and CDR2: SQVTM and ANQGSEA. The V segment lost 5 bases and the J segment 1 base; nucleotides outside the gene matches: 4. CDR3 length: 13 residues. Here the CDR3 DNA reads TGCAGCGTTACCGGACAGGGATCCTACGAGCAGTACTTC. This codes for CSVTGQGSYEQYF.

The V call is TRBV2, the J call TRBJ1-1; D is undetermined. The CDR3 contains 13 residues. The V end lost 4 bases, the J end lost 1 base, and 7 bases lay between the germline ends. Germline V gives CDR1 SNHLY, CDR2 FYNNEI. CDR3 sequence (DNA): TGTGCCAGCAGTGTCTCGGGGAACACTGAAGCTTTCTTT. Protein sequence: CASSVSGNTEAFF.

This clonotype was picked up one time. The chain recombines TRBV7-9 with TRBJ2-1, with 7 positions matching TRBD1. The germline gives CDR1 SEHNR, CDR2 FQNEAQ (reference sequence). V lost 5 bases, J lost 4 bases, and 5 bases stayed unmatched. The length of the CDR3 is 14 residues. CDR3 region: CASSPPGQYNEQFF. The DNA of the CDR3 is TGTGCCAGCAGCCCCCCGGGACAGTACAATGAGCAGTTCTTC. Variable domain in full (rest from reference TRBV7-9 and TRBJ2-1): DTGVSQNPRHKITKRGQNVTFRCDPISEHNRLYWYRQTLGQGPEFLTYFQNEAQLEKSRLLSDRFSAERPKGSFSTLEIQRTEQGDSAMYLCASSPPGQYNEQFFGPGTRLTVL.

This clonotype was counted once. The chain couples TRBV4-1 to TRBJ1-6; D ambiguous. With 3 bases removed from V and 4 bases from J, the gap between germline ends came to 13 bases. The CDR3 has 16 residues. The germline V gene encodes CDR1 MGHRA and CDR2 YSYEKL. The CDR3 DNA reads TGCGCCAGCAGCCAGACCCAAAACACATATAATTCACCCCTCCACTTT. Its translation is CASSQTQNTYNSPLHF.

This clonotype was seen once. This sequence joins TRBV3-1 and TRBJ1-1; a possible D gene is TRBD1 (5 bases). Germline V gene lookup returns CDR1 LGHDT and CDR2 YNNKEL (reference sequence). V shed 2 bases and J shed 1 base, with 8 bases lying between them. The CDR3 extends over 14 amino acids. The CDR3 is CASSQRGGNTEAFF. CDR3 sequence (DNA): TGTGCCAGCAGCCAAAGGGGTGGGAACACTGAAGCTTTCTTT.

This clonotype was detected a few times. The chain carries TRBV18 and TRBJ1-2; D call uncertain. Trimming pared 2 bases from V and 3 bases from J, leaving 7 bases between. Per the germline V gene, CDR1 is KGHSH and CDR2 is LQKENI. The CDR3 is made up of 13 amino acids. CDR3 region: CASSPNRDYGYTF. In DNA, the CDR3 is TGTGCCAGCTCACCAAATAGAGACTATGGCTACACCTTC. Full variable domain (remainder filled in from reference TRBV18 and TRBJ1-2): NAGVMQNPRHLVRRRGQEARLRCSPMKGHSHVYWYRQLPEEGLKFMVYLQKENIIDESGMPKERFSAEFPKEGPSILRIQQVVRGDSAAYFCASSPNRDYGYTFGSGTRLTVV.

The CDR3 nucleotides are TGTGCCAGCAGCTTAGGGGCAGGGGAGAAACCTCAGCCCCAGCATTTT. Translation gives CASSLGAGEKPQPQHF. The chain links TRBV7-8 to TRBJ1-5; weak D call: TRBD1 (6 bases). The CDR3 is made up of 16 amino acids. With 1 base removed from V and 6 bases from J, the gap between germline ends came to 16 bases. Germline CDR1 SGHVS, CDR2 FQNEAQ.

There are many counts of this clonotype. The rearrangement links TRBV20-1 to TRBJ1-1; D is undetermined. The CDR3 is 17 residues long. Germline CDR1 reads DFQATT; CDR2 reads SNEGSKA (reference sequence). Trimming removed 6 bases from V and 2 bases from J, with 25 bases in between. In nucleotides, the CDR3 is TGCAGTGCCTTTGGAGGGCCAACCTACAGTAGAAACACTGAAGCTTTCTTT. Amino acid sequence: CSAFGGPTYSRNTEAFF.

The genes are TRBV12-3 or TRBV12-4 and TRBJ1-1, with D maybe TRBD2 (6 bases). The DNA matches TRBJ2-3 better at its end, which makes the J call doubtful. This CDR3 has 15 amino acids. This CDR3 is CASSLGAGSGNTQYF. CDR3 nucleotides: TGTGCCAGCAGTTTAGGGGCGGGGTCCGGGAATACGCAGTATTTT.

This clonotype was detected many times. The CDR3 region is CASRGAANTGELFF. The CDR3 bases are TGTGCCTCTAGGGGGGCCGCGAACACCGGGGAGCTGTTTTTT. The chain is built from TRBV19 and TRBJ2-2; either TRBD1 or TRBD2 may fit D (6 bases each). CDR1 LNHDA and CDR2 SQIVND come from the germline V gene (reference sequence). There are 14 residues in the CDR3. The germline V and J ends were trimmed by 11 bases and 0 bases, with 13 bases remaining between them.

This clonotype was seen at least ten times. CDR3 in amino acids: CASSAWNAEAFF. CDR3 in DNA: TGTGCCAGTAGTGCCTGGAACGCAGAAGCTTTCTTT. The chain couples TRBV19 to TRBJ1-1; D gene unclear. The CDR3 runs 12 residues. V was clipped by 5 bases and J by 8 bases, with 12 bases between them. CDR1 and CDR2 (germline): LNHDA, SQIVND (reference sequence).

The chain employs TRBV27 and TRBJ2-7; D gene ambiguous. V gave up 5 bases and J gave up 2 bases, with 19 bases separating them. The CDR3 extends over 16 amino acids. In germline, CDR1 is MNHEY, CDR2 SMNVEV (reference sequence). The CDR3 bases are TGTGCCAGCAGTGATCCCCTTAAAGGGAATCCCTACGAGCAGTACTTC. This codes for CASSDPLKGNPYEQYF.

The gene calls are TRBV12-3 or TRBV12-4 and TRBJ2-1; 11 bases are shared with TRBD2. Unmatched junction bases numbered 6, after V lost 3 bases and J lost 5 bases. This CDR3 has 16 residues. For the CDR3, the DNA is TGTGCCAGCAGTTTGGCGGGACTAGCGGCAAACAATGAGCAGTTCTTC. Translated: CASSLAGLAANNEQFF.

The genes are TRBV7-2 and TRBJ1-2, with D maybe TRBD1 (5 bases). Germline V gene lookup returns CDR1 SGHTA and CDR2 FQGNSA. The CDR3 sequence is 15 residues long. Deletions cut 6 bases from V and 5 bases from J, with 19 bases between. This chain's CDR3 is CASSLSGTSPYGYTF. Written as DNA, the CDR3 is TGTGCCAGCAGTCTATCCGGGACGTCCCCTTATGGCTACACCTTC.

The rearrangement links TRBV7-9 to TRBJ1-4; D uncertain. V dropped 11 bases and J dropped 0 bases, with 13 bases sitting between them. Germline CDR1 SEHNR, CDR2 FQNEAQ (reference sequence). The CDR3 is 14 residues long. DNA for the CDR3: TGTGCCCGGAGTCAGACGGCAACTAATGAAAAACTGTTTTTT. This sequence encodes CARSQTATNEKLFF.

The chain carries TRBV4-1 and TRBJ2-7; 8 bases line up with TRBD2. The CDR3 totals 15 residues. Trimming at V came to 4 bases and at J to 1 base, leaving 6 bases not matched to a gene. Germline CDR1 is MGHRA and CDR2 is YSYEKL. Written as DNA, the CDR3 is TGCGCCAGCAGCCTTCATGGGACTAGGTCCTACGAGCAGTACTTC. Residues: CASSLHGTRSYEQYF.